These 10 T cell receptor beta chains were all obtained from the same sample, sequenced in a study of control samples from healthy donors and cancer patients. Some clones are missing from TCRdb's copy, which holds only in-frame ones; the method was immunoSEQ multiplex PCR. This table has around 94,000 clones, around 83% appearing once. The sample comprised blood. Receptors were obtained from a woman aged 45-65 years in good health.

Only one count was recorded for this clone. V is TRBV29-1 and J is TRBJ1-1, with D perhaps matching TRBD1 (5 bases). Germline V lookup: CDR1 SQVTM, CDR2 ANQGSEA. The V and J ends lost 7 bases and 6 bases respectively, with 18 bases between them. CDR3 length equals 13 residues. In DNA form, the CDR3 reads TGCAGCGCCCGTTTGGGGGTGGGGGCTGAAGCTTTCTTT. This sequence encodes CSARLGVGAEAFF. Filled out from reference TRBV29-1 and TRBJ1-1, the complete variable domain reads SAVISQKPSRDICQRGTSLTIQCQVDSQVTMMFWYRQQPGQSLTLIATANQGSEATYESGFVIDKFPISRPNLTFSTLTVSNMSPEDSSIYLCSARLGVGAEAFFGQGTRLTVV.

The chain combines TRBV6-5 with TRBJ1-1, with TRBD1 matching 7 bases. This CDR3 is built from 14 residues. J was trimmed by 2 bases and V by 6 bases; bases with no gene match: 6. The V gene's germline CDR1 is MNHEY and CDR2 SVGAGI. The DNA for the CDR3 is TGTGCCAGCAGGGAGACAGGGCGAAACACTGAAGCTTTCTTT. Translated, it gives CASRETGRNTEAFF.

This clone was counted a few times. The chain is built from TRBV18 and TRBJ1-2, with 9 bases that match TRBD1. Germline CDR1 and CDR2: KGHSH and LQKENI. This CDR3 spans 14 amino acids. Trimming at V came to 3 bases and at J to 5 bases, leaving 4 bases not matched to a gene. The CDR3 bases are TGTGCCAGCTCACCTGGGACAGGGTTTTATGGCTACACCTTC. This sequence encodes CASSPGTGFYGYTF.

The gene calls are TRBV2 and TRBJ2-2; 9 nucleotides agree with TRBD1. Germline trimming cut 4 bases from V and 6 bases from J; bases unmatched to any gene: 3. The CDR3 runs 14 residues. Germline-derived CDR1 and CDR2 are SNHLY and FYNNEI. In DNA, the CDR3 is TGTGCCAGCAGTGGACAGGGGGTCCCCGGGGAGCTGTTTTTT. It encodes CASSGQGVPGELFF.

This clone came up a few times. Here the CDR3 reads CASSLGQRNYGYTF. For the CDR3, the DNA is TGTGCCAGCAGCTTGGGACAGCGAAACTATGGCTACACCTTC. This rearrangement joins TRBV5-6 to TRBJ1-2; tentative D call: TRBD1 (5 bases). Germline loops: CDR1 SGHDT, CDR2 YYEEEE. This CDR3 contains 14 residues. V lost 0 bases, J lost 2 bases, and 8 bases lay in between.

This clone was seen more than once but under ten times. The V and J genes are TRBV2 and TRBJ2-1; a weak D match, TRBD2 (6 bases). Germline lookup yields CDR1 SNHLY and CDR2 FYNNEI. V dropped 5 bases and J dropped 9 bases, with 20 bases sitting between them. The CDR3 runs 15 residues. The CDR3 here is CASSPNRGLSVEQFF. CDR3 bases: TGTGCCAGCAGTCCTAATCGGGGGTTGTCCGTTGAGCAGTTCTTC. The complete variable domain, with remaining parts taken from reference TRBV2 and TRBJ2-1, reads EPEVTQTPSHQVTQMGQEVILRCVPISNHLYFYWYRQILGQKVEFLVSFYNNEISEKSEIFDDQFSVERPDGSNFTLKIRSTKLEDSAMYFCASSPNRGLSVEQFFGPGTRLTVL.

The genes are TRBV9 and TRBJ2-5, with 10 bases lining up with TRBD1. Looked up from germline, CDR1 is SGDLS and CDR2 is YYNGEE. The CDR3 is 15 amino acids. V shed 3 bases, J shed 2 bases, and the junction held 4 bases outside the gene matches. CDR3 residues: CASSEGTGEQETQYF. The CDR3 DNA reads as TGTGCCAGCAGCGAGGGGACAGGGGAACAAGAGACCCAGTACTTC.

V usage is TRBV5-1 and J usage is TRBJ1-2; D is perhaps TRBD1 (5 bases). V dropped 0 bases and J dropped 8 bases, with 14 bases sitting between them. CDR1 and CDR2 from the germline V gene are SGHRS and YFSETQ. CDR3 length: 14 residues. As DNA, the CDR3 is TGCGCCAGCAGCTTGGGGCAGGGCTATTCAGGCTACACCTTC. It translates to CASSLGQGYSGYTF.

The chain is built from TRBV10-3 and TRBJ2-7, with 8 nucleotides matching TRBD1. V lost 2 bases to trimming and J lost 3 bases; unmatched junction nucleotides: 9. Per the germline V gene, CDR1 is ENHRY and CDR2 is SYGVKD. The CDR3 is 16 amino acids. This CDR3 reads CAISEPGGAGGYEQYF. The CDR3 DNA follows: TGTGCCATCAGTGAGCCAGGGGGCGCGGGTGGCTACGAGCAGTACTTC.

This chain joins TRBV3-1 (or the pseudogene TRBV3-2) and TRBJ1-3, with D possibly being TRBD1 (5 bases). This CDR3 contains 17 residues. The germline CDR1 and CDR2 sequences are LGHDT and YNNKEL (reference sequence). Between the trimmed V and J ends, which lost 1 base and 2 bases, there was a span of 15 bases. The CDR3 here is CASSQGGRMVAGNTIYF. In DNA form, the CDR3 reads TGTGCCAGCAGCCAAGGGGGACGGATGGTAGCTGGAAACACCATATATTTT.